This TCR beta chain was sequenced for a study of T cell responses to AZD1222 COVID-19 vaccine. General study points: Once two AZD1222 doses were given, Spike-specific TCR breadth and depth went up. Spike-spanning, vaccine-associated CD4 TCRs were dominant at 160-218 and 743-854. Close to half of all spike-specific TCRs reportedly target regions of the variants that are unmutated.

Data came from immunoSEQ multiplex PCR; TCRdb stores just in-frame clones and leaves some out. The sample yields about 170,000 clones, around 85% seen once. This CDR3 region has 17 residues. J lost 0 bases, V lost 3 bases, and 8 bases had no gene match. CDR1 is MGHRA and CDR2 is YSYEKL in the germline V gene. Recipients boosted at about 4 weeks or about 12 weeks are pooled. With respect to this clone: Its antigen is not identified.

The sequence was obtained from an adult who received the AZD1222 COVID-19 vaccine. This sample comprised peripheral blood, obtained 28 days after the second AZD1222 dose. The rearrangement joins TRBV4-1 to TRBJ2-1; TRBD2 aligns across 7 bases. CDR3 DNA sequence: TGCGCCAGCAGCCAGACGGGCGGGGGTTTCTCCTACAATGAGCAGTTCTTC. Translating gives CASSQTGGGFSYNEQFF.